The 15 T cell receptor beta chains reported below all come from one sample, sequenced in a study of a mutant IDH1 vaccine in newly diagnosed glioma. These receptors' antigens are unknown. Sequenced by immunoSEQ multiplex PCR; TCRdb stores in-frame clones only, minus some. The repertoire has fewer than 95,000 clones, roughly four fifths of them found once; the top ten carry under 6.5%. Time point specified: week 47, end of study. The investigators gave 300 ug of mutant IDH1 20-mer peptide in each vaccine dose, together with topical imiquimod. Sequenced material: PBMCs, taken from a glioma patient whose treatment included an IDH1 peptide vaccine. Source of these receptors: a man aged 40-50 years with glioma.

In this sample, this clone turned up once. The gene calls are TRBV5-5 and TRBJ1-1; D gene unclear. This CDR3 comprises 13 residues. The V gene lost 0 bases and the J gene lost 3 bases, with 6 bases spanning the gap. From germline, CDR1 is SGHKS and CDR2 YYEKEE (reference sequence). CDR3 region: CASSLGLDTEAFF. CDR3 nucleotides: TGTGCCAGCAGCTTGGGACTGGACACTGAAGCTTTCTTT.

This chain links TRBV5-3 with TRBJ2-2, with 11 nucleotides matching TRBD2. TRBV5-3 is an open reading frame, and its role is uncertain. Trimming at V came to 9 bases and at J to 2 bases, leaving 9 bases not matched to a gene. This CDR3 is built from 16 residues. This CDR3 reads CANHQLAGDNTGELFF. The CDR3 bases are TGTGCCAATCACCAACTAGCGGGGGATAACACCGGGGAGCTGTTTTTT.

This clone was picked up a small number of times. The identical CDR3 is also encoded by other nucleotide sequences in the sample. This chain links TRBV9 with TRBJ2-7, with a weak D call TRBD2 (5 bases). The CDR3 consists of 14 residues. V lost 0 bases and J lost 0, with 7 bases in between. Germline loops: CDR1 SGDLS, CDR2 YYNGEE. The CDR3 loop is CASSVGGSSYEQYF. The CDR3 DNA is TGTGCCAGCAGCGTAGGAGGGAGCTCCTACGAGCAGTACTTC.

The chain combines TRBV25-1 with TRBJ1-3; D not certain. The germline V gene has CDR1 MGHDK and CDR2 SYGVNS. Trimming removed 11 bases at V and 0 bases at J, with 17 bases between. The CDR3 covers 15 residues. This CDR3 reads CASQPLRGSGNTIYF. The CDR3 DNA is TGTGCCTCTCAACCACTCCGGGGCTCTGGAAACACCATATATTTT.

This chain joins TRBV28 and TRBJ2-1; D is perhaps TRBD2 (5 bases). The germline V gene has CDR1 MDHEN and CDR2 SYDVKM. Trimming removed 6 bases from V and 8 bases from J, with 8 bases in between. CDR3 size: 11 residues. This chain's CDR3 is CASSPEDEQFF. CDR3 bases: TGTGCCAGCAGCCCGGAGGATGAGCAGTTCTTC. The full variable domain, in which reference TRBV28 and TRBJ2-1 provide the parts outside the CDR3, is DVKVTQSSRYLVKRTGEKVFLECVQDMDHENMFWYRQDPGLGLRLIYFSYDVKMKEKGDIPEGYSVSREKKERFSLILESASTNQTSMYLCASSPEDEQFFGPGTRLTVL.

This clone was counted a single time. This rearrangement joins TRBV4-2 to TRBJ1-2; 8 bases fit TRBD1. The CDR3 is 16 residues long. The germline CDR1 and CDR2 sequences are LGHNA and YNFKEQ. The ends lost 0 bases at V and 7 bases at J; junction bases unmatched: 10. CDR3 loop: CASSQDPRTGRSGYTF. Written as DNA, the CDR3 is TGTGCCAGCAGCCAAGATCCTAGGACAGGGCGTTCTGGCTACACCTTC.

The J gene is TRBJ1-2, the V gene TRBV6-5; the D gene is possibly TRBD1 (5 bases). Germline V gene data show CDR1 as MNHEY and CDR2 as SVGAGI. There are 14 residues in the CDR3. Trimming took 0 bases from V and 6 from J, leaving 11 bases between them. The CDR3 is CASSYSPQGHGYTF. The DNA for the CDR3 is TGTGCCAGCAGTTACTCCCCCCAGGGTCATGGCTACACCTTC.

The sample holds a few counts of this clone. This chain joins TRBV6-5 and TRBJ1-1; D perhaps matches TRBD1 (5 bases). Trimming removed 7 bases from V and 1 base from J, with 13 bases in between. This CDR3 contains 14 residues. CDR1 and CDR2 (germline): MNHEY, SVGAGI. The CDR3 sequence is CASKPLGENTEAFF. The DNA of the CDR3 is TGTGCCAGCAAACCCTTGGGGGAGAACACTGAAGCTTTCTTT.

This chain joins TRBV10-3 and TRBJ1-2; tentative D call: TRBD1 (5 bases). The CDR3 covers 16 residues. V dropped 5 bases and J dropped 4 bases, with 20 bases sitting between them. Germline lookup yields CDR1 ENHRY and CDR2 SYGVKD. CDR3 protein: CAISKGQGAQGYGYTF. The CDR3 bases are TGTGCCATCAGTAAAGGACAAGGTGCCCAGGGCTATGGCTACACCTTC.

This clone was counted only a few times. The chain employs TRBV7-9 and TRBJ1-3; D unclear. Trimming shortened V by 5 bases and J by 2 bases, and 13 bases separated the two germline ends. The CDR3 contains 15 residues. CDR1 SEHNR and CDR2 FQNEAQ come from the germline V gene (reference sequence). The CDR3 DNA reads TGTGCCAGCAGCCGACCGGGGAACACTGGAAACACCATATATTTT. Residues: CASSRPGNTGNTIYF.

The chain links TRBV7-9 to TRBJ2-7, with D possibly matching TRBD2 (5 bases). The CDR3 sequence is 13 residues long. Trimming removed 2 bases at V and 4 bases at J, with 9 bases between. Germline V CDR1 and CDR2: SEHNR, FQNEAQ (reference sequence). The CDR3 DNA reads as TGTGCCAGCAGCTTAAGGGAGACTTACGAGCAGTACTTC. Translation: CASSLRETYEQYF.

The chain carries TRBV7-8 and TRBJ2-7; 10 bases align to TRBD2. Trimming removed 5 bases from V and 0 bases from J; junction bases left unmatched: 13. This CDR3 has 18 residues. Looked up from germline, CDR1 is SGHVS and CDR2 is FQNEAQ. The CDR3 loop is CASSALQRLAGDSYEQYF. The DNA of the CDR3 is TGTGCCAGCAGCGCCTTACAAAGACTAGCGGGCGACTCCTACGAGCAGTACTTC. The full variable domain, rest sourced from reference TRBV7-8 and TRBJ2-7, is GAGVSQSPRYKVAKRGQDVALRCDPISGHVSLFWYQQALGQGPEFLTYFQNEAQLDKSGLPSDRFFAERPEGSVSTLKIQRTQQEDSAVYLCASSALQRLAGDSYEQYFGPGTRLTVT.

V usage is TRBV6-6 and J usage is TRBJ1-2; D gene ambiguous. CDR1 is MNHNY and CDR2 is SVGAGI in the germline V gene (reference sequence). CDR3 length: 13 residues. The V end was cut by 6 bases, the J end by 2 bases, with 10 bases between. In DNA, the CDR3 is TGTGCCAGCAGAGAGGAGGGAAACTATGGCTACACCTTC. Its translation is CASREEGNYGYTF.

CDR3 bases: TGTGCCAGTAGTATGACAGGAGGCAATCAGCCCCAGCATTTT. Translating gives CASSMTGGNQPQHF. This chain connects TRBV19 to TRBJ1-5, with D perhaps matching TRBD1 (6 bases). The ends were cut back, 3 bases at V and 2 bases at J, with 8 bases in the middle. The CDR3 extends over 14 amino acids. Germline V CDR1 and CDR2: LNHDA, SQIVND (reference sequence).

The CDR3 DNA follows: TGTGCCAGCAGCACAAGACTAGCGGGGGGCTACAGCTCCTACAATGAGCAGTTCTTC. Protein: CASSTRLAGGYSSYNEQFF. The chain combines TRBV9 with TRBJ2-1, with 13 bases matching TRBD2. The CDR3 runs 19 residues. Germline V CDR1 and CDR2: SGDLS, YYNGEE. The J segment lost 0 bases and the V segment lost 4 bases, leaving 10 bases of the junction unmatched.